Presented here are 10 T cell receptor beta chains from one specimen sequenced in a study of post-analysis software for immune sequencing data. Points from the study as a whole: There were several TRBV segments more frequent in patients than controls, and TRBV5-6, TRBV5-1 and TRBV20-1 were among them.

No antigen is known for these receptors. Prepared TCR beta cDNA libraries contained unique molecular identifiers. MiXCR was run by TCRdb on the PCR reads, yielding one entry per CDR3 protein. The sample holds hundreds of thousands of distinct CDR3 sequences, 35% to 45% seen once. The sequencing sample was made of blood. Every receptor here comes from a girl aged 10 to 17 with multiple sclerosis.

Concerning this clonotype: A much larger clonotype is one base distant, so this may be a read error. J is TRBJ1-2 and V is TRBV6-2 or TRBV6-3; D possibly corresponds to TRBD1 (5 bases). The length of the CDR3 is 13 residues. Per the germline V gene, CDR1 is MNHEY and CDR2 is SVGEGT. Deletions cut 7 bases from V and 4 bases from J, with 13 bases between. The chain's CDR3 is CASTLRGAYGYTF. The CDR3 coding sequence is TGTGCCAGCACCCTACGAGGGGCCTATGGCTACACCTTC.

This clonotype was seen a handful of times. The chain employs TRBV11-2 and TRBJ2-3; the D gene is possibly TRBD2 (5 bases). The CDR3 is 15 amino acids. CDR1 and CDR2 (germline): SGHAT, FQNNGV. V was clipped by 3 bases and J by 1 base, with 11 bases between them. The CDR3 nucleotides read TGTGCCAGCAGCTTGGTGACCGGGGGCACAGATACGCAGTATTTT. Translation gives CASSLVTGGTDTQYF.

This clonotype was seen repeatedly, ten times or more. CDR3 sequence: CASSQGRGQGAGEQFF. For the CDR3, the DNA is TGTGCCAGCAGCCAGGGGCGAGGACAGGGGGCCGGTGAGCAGTTCTTC. The rearrangement links TRBV3-1 to TRBJ2-1; 11 bases align to TRBD1. The J segment lost 9 bases and the V segment lost 3 bases, leaving 10 bases of the junction unmatched. The CDR3 sequence is 16 residues long. CDR1 and CDR2 (germline): LGHDT, YNNKEL (reference sequence).

Many counts were recorded for this clonotype. This chain uses TRBV10-3 with TRBJ1-2, with D perhaps matching TRBD1 (6 bases). The CDR3 covers 14 residues. Trimming pared 6 bases from V and 0 bases from J, leaving 11 bases between. In germline, CDR1 is ENHRY, CDR2 SYGVKD. For the CDR3, the DNA is TGTGCCATCAGGACAGGAGCGGCTAACTATGGCTACACCTTC. Translating it yields CAIRTGAANYGYTF.

CDR3 protein: CSARRTGRGVNTEAFF. The DNA for the CDR3 is TGCAGTGCTCGGAGGACAGGGAGAGGGGTGAACACTGAAGCTTTCTTT. The J gene is TRBJ1-1, the V gene TRBV20-1; 8 nucleotides line up with TRBD1. V lost 5 bases and J lost 0; bases outside the gene matches: 11. This CDR3 region has 16 residues. Germline CDR1 and CDR2: DFQATT and SNEGSKA (reference sequence).

At least ten counts were recorded for this clonotype. The chain recombines TRBV7-9 with TRBJ1-2; D is perhaps TRBD1 (6 bases). Germline V CDR1 and CDR2: SEHNR, FQNEAQ (reference sequence). V gave up 5 bases and J gave up 0 bases, with 22 bases separating them. This CDR3 is 18 amino acids long. CDR3 in amino acids: CASSPYRDGGTPNYGYTF. The CDR3, as DNA: TGTGCCAGCAGCCCTTACAGGGATGGCGGGACCCCTAACTATGGCTACACCTTC.

The V and J genes are TRBV27 and TRBJ2-6; tentatively, D is TRBD2 (6 bases). From germline, CDR1 is MNHEY and CDR2 SMNVEV (reference sequence). This CDR3 spans 19 amino acids. V lost 2 bases, J lost 2 bases, and 19 bases lay in between. The CDR3 bases are TGTGCCAGCAGTTTAAAGCCCCCGAGGAGGGACGCTGGGGCCAACGTCCTGACTTTC. It encodes CASSLKPPRRDAGANVLTF.

In this sample, this clonotype turned up a few times. This rearrangement joins TRBV6-5 to TRBJ2-5; D is perhaps TRBD2 (5 bases). V lost 0 bases and J lost 1, with 12 bases in between. This CDR3 contains 16 residues. Germline-derived CDR1 and CDR2 are MNHEY and SVGAGI. In DNA, the CDR3 is TGTGCCAGCAGTTACTCGTGGACGGGATCCCAAGAGACCCAGTACTTC. Amino acids: CASSYSWTGSQETQYF.

There are a few counts of this clonotype. The chain links TRBV6-6 to TRBJ1-1, with TRBD1 as a possible D gene (5 bases). The V gene lost 8 bases and the J gene lost 0 bases, with 16 bases spanning the gap. Germline V gene sequence: CDR1 MNHNY, CDR2 SVGAGI (reference sequence). The CDR3 runs to 15 residues. DNA for the CDR3: TGTGCCAGCCGTCCTCGTCAGGGCATGAACACTGAAGCTTTCTTT. Its protein is CASRPRQGMNTEAFF.

Worth noting for this clonotype: A much larger clone differs from this one at a single base, so this may be a read error. The chain combines TRBV7-6 with TRBJ2-7; D may be TRBD1 or TRBD2 (5 bases each). The V end was cut by 3 bases, the J end by 7 bases, with 16 bases between. This CDR3 contains 14 residues. The germline V gene has CDR1 SGHVS and CDR2 FNYEAQ. The CDR3 spells CASSFGTADEEQYF. The CDR3 nucleotides are TGTGCCAGCAGCTTCGGGACGGCTGACGAGGAGCAGTACTTC.